This T cell receptor (beta chain) is from a study of cytomegalovirus exposure and HLA in healthy donors (dated by TCRdb to the late 2010s). Describing the broader study: An earlier analysis of approximately 640 of the donors reported approximately 300 Gb of sequence data and 100 million to 130 million unique TCR beta sequences from 150 million to 200 million T cells. About 320 gigabases of sequencing data and tens of millions of unique TCR sequences were included in an early release covering around 600 HLA-typed donors. Among the roughly 400 genotyped donors, 75% to 90% belonged to the genetic ancestry cluster associated with self-reported Caucasian donors. The study was designed to test whether signatures of past pathogen exposure could be identified by cataloging public T cell receptors. Using immunosequencing, the study profiled T cell repertoires from around 680 subjects and related those repertoires to cytomegalovirus serostatus. A separate validation cohort of 100 to 150 different subjects was used in addition to the approximately 640-subject first cohort. To predict cytomegalovirus infection status, the study brought together high-throughput TCR immunosequencing, statistical association of individual TCRs with disease status, and machine learning. In a later analysis, previously published TCR beta repertoires from roughly 710 donors were re-analyzed and high-resolution HLA genotyping was added so that TCR occurrence patterns could be studied. The later analysis used no new phenotypic data to find candidate immune exposures, relying instead on TCR beta sequences and their occurrence across donors. An earlier analysis of some 500 of the donors applied high-throughput TCR beta sequencing to assess whether each TCR beta V gene segment acted as functional or pseudogenic. Donor age, sex, ethnicity and CMV serostatus were compiled alongside the repertoire data. A later genetic analysis used genome-wide SNP genotypes for about three fifths of the 666 donors, treating that subset as a discovery cohort. Every discovery cohort repertoire had been produced on one sequencing platform. Class I and class II HLA loci were covered by the typing at four-digit resolution. Typing coverage differed by locus: A, B, C, DRB1 and DQB1 were typed in about 620-640 donors, DQA1 in 500 to 550, DPA1 in around 600, and DPB1 in 472. Five DR-DQ haplotypes were handled as single units for association and clustering because linkage in the cohort was strong. Among several hundred genotyped donors of the cohort, an average of roughly 230,000 unique TCR beta nucleotide sequences was sequenced per donor, of which 15% to 20% were non-productive. Overall study outcomes, separate from this receptor: Some IMGT-functional V segments, including TRBV6-2 and TRBV6-3, could not be told apart with the 87-base-pair reads, so those segments were excluded. A group of highly shared sequence variants was considered likely to be a technical artifact of the sequencing pipeline. This cohort had only TCR beta chains sequenced, and the lack of alpha or paired-chain data limited which features could be detected. According to a later analysis, parvovirus B19, influenza, CMV and Epstein-Barr virus appeared linked to several top co-occurrence clusters. Linkage disequilibrium might explain the correlated functional status among segregating V segments, but an unknown experimental factor could not be ruled out. A further reported finding was that TCR beta sequences accurately predicted the HLA-A and HLA-B alleles for most subjects in the first cohort. Because counts were too low, around 18 rarely observed V segments, including chromosome 9 orphons, were left out of the earlier analysis of 500 to 650 of the donors. When HLA alleles, especially DR and DQ, strongly co-occurred, attributing TCR associations to individual alleles was difficult. Sequencing depth was assumed to be roughly uniform across donors in the presence/absence analyses, though that assumption may not hold. In a later genetic analysis, a missense DCLRE1C variant was associated with V-gene and J-gene trimming of TCR beta chains, and the association was replicated in an independent cohort. According to the authors, the approach could potentially be generalized to other disease states and immunological phenotypes. Cytomegalovirus status was reported to be diagnosed by the classifier with high specificity and sensitivity in both the original and validation cohorts. HLA typing was unavailable for some donors at each locus, so association tests used only the typed subset. At a false discovery rate of 0.05, a later analysis linked some 17,000 TCR beta sequences to specific HLA alleles. A later genetic analysis reported fewer N-insertions in productive TCRs among donors in an Asian-associated ancestry cluster than the roughly 720-donor mean. Compared with equally common non-associated chains, HLA-associated TCR beta chains in a later analysis were more clonally expanded and had lower generation probabilities. Across donors, most TCR sequences were observed very rarely, whereas some public TCRs were present in many individuals. The study gave a list of 150 to 200 TCR beta chains associated with cytomegalovirus. Broadly in line with IMGT annotations, most TCR beta V segments showed up in productive rearrangements about 87% or about 30% of the time in an earlier analysis of several hundred of the donors. In vitro tests confirmed that a few of the cytomegalovirus-associated TCR beta chains recognize cytomegalovirus antigens. The only immune exposure information available for the cohort was CMV serostatus. In a later analysis, the rate of TCR association differed among HLA loci, with DRB1 alleles having the most associated TCRs and HLA-C alleles having the fewest. In a later analysis, most CMV-associated TCR beta chains were found to appear HLA-restricted, with HLA associations seemingly driven largely by CMV exposure.

The CDR3 goes from the cysteine to the phenylalanine over 14 residues. CDR3 DNA is the only sequence kept; it has 42 bases, read in frame from the first base. The germline V gene sets CDR1 to MNHEY and CDR2 to SVGAGI. V is pruned by 5 bases and J by 4 bases, leaving 5 bases of the junction without a gene match. A remark on this clone: Its antigen remains undetermined. No base qualities exist here, and no much larger clone lies one base off it.

The cohort comprised 666 healthy bone marrow donors. All cohort members were sampled while nominally healthy, although unrecorded immune exposures were likely present. The donor was CMV seronegative and belonged to the group of around 350 seronegative cohort members. A peripheral blood sample was collected from each donor, and TCR beta sequencing was performed on peripheral blood mononuclear cells. The Qiagen DNeasy Blood Extraction Kit was used to extract genomic DNA from the blood cell samples. The library was produced with the immunoSEQ multiplex PCR assay. The multiplex PCR relied on a mix of 60 forward primers for TCR Vbeta segments and 13 reverse primers for TCR Jbeta segments. A multiplex PCR assay on genomic DNA amplified the CDR3 region of rearranged TCR beta genes. On the Illumina HiSeq System, the amplified TCR beta libraries were sequenced as 87-base-pair reads. Turning to the authors' computational methods: A later analysis counted around 72 million unique TCR beta chains across the 650 to 700 repertoires, and some 11 million of these chains were shared by at least two donors. Raw reads were error-corrected and collapsed into unique sequences by a nearest-neighbor algorithm in which closely related sequences were merged to remove PCR and sequencing errors. V, D and J gene segments were assigned by aligning CDR3 sequences to IMGT reference sequences. Each retained sequence needed at least a six-nucleotide match to both a V gene segment and a J gene segment. A rearrangement counted as productive if the CDR3 had no stop codons and remained in frame with V and J, and every other rearrangement counted as non-productive. Following IMGT convention, CDR3 was defined as the stretch from the second conserved V-encoded cysteine to the conserved J-encoded phenylalanine. In an earlier analysis of around 600 of the donors, sequences lacking an unambiguous match to a single V gene segment were excluded. An earlier analysis of some 610 of the donors called V segments functional above 56.7% productive rearrangements and segregating when the between-donor standard deviation exceeded 5%. A statistical classification framework was built to diagnose cytomegalovirus status from the catalog of TCR beta chain sequences. In a later analysis, TCR nucleotide sequences were compared against IMGT/GENE-DB human TR gene sequences so that V and J genes could be assigned. A later analysis assigned CDR3 sequences and most-parsimonious VDJ recombination scenarios with the TCRdist pipeline. In a later analysis, every TCR beta chain was defined by the combination of its CDR3 amino acid sequence and its V-gene family, and reads without a unique V-gene family were dropped. To address suspected cross-contamination and a sequencing artifact, a later analysis removed around 590 highly shared, low-generation-probability nucleotide sequences. In a later analysis, a clonal expansion index was calculated for each public chain from normalized within-repertoire ranks of inferred template counts. In a later analysis, generation probabilities were computed using a VDJ recombination model fitted to out-of-frame rearrangements, and the results were checked against IGoR. In a later analysis, hypergeometric tests were used to score TCR-TCR, TCR-HLA and TCR-CMV co-occurrence, with a repertoire-size bias correction applied to TCR pairs. To estimate false discovery rates, a later analysis permuted the HLA or CMV assignments 20 times. A later analysis grouped co-occurring TCRs with DBSCAN, adding TCRdist sequence similarity when clustering within HLA-allele-positive subsets. For co-occurrence clustering, repertoires with fewer than 30,000 or more than 120,000 public chains were excluded, along with four to six repertoires with anomalous nucleotide sharing. Held by TCRdb, this immuneACCESS table contains in-frame sequences only and omits some clones. Under half of the omission traces to an unresolved V gene where checked; the cause of the rest is unknown. V, J and clone size are those of that table, while D and trimming were read from the DNA. The table for this sample lists about 75,000 clones; roughly 78% of them were counted only once. The ten largest clones take up 1.5% to 2% of the sample.

The TCR comes from a man younger than 30 in good health and CMV-seronegative. The source material was PBMCs. The chain is encoded by TRBV6-5 joined to TRBJ2-3; 8 junctional bases match TRBD2. The DNA sequence reads TGTGCCAGCAGTCGTTCGGGGGGGCCAGATACGCAGTATTTT. Its coded protein is CASSRSGGPDTQYF.